These T cell receptor beta chains were read from a single sample in a study of spatial heterogeneity in lung cancer. TCRdb recomputed calls from the 5' RACE reads with MiXCR, one row per CDR3 protein. The table has some 96,000 distinct CDR3 sequences, 4.4% seen once. Sample: lung tumor tissue, taken at surgery. The receptors here all came from a male donor with early-stage non-small cell lung cancer. CDR3s include the opening cysteine and the closing phenylalanine or tryptophan. A D gene is named only where the DNA matches it firmly. Clone size is shown for a subset of rows, as once, few, many or a class of expanded clone.

j_call: TRBJ2-6; d_call: NA; clone_size: NA; v_call: TRBV28; cdr3_nt: TGTGCCAGCAGCACGACGGCCCTCTCGGGGGCCAACGTCCTGACTTTC; cdr3_aa: CASSTTALSGANVLTF
j_call: TRBJ2-3; d_call: NA; clone_size: many; v_call: TRBV12-3/TRBV12-4; cdr3_nt: TGTGCCAGCAGTTTCGGGCTAATTAGCACAGATACGCAGTATTTT; cdr3_aa: CASSFGLISTDTQYF
j_call: TRBJ1-3; d_call: NA; clone_size: many; v_call: TRBV9; cdr3_nt: TGTGCCAGCAGCGTAGGTGTGACAACGATGTACTCTGGAAACACCATATATTTT; cdr3_aa: CASSVGVTTMYSGNTIYF
j_call: TRBJ1-5; d_call: NA; clone_size: many; v_call: TRBV12-3/TRBV12-4; cdr3_nt: TGTGCCAGCAGTAACGGGGGAATGCCCCAGCATTTT; cdr3_aa: CASSNGGMPQHF
j_call: TRBJ2-7; d_call: NA; clone_size: many; v_call: TRBV28; cdr3_nt: TGTGCCGTCTGCGGGACCCGCGAGCAGTACTTC; cdr3_aa: CAVCGTREQYF
j_call: TRBJ2-3; d_call: TRBD2; clone_size: many; v_call: TRBV12-3/TRBV12-4; cdr3_nt: TGTGCCAGCAGCCGGAGACTAGCGGGAGGGCCAGATACGCAGTATTTT; cdr3_aa: CASSRRLAGGPDTQYF
j_call: TRBJ2-2; d_call: TRBD2; clone_size: many; v_call: TRBV7-6; cdr3_nt: TGTGCCAGCAGCTTATCTAGCGGGAAGGTCGGGGAGCTGTTTTTT; cdr3_aa: CASSLSSGKVGELFF
j_call: TRBJ1-1; d_call: NA; clone_size: many; v_call: TRBV7-2; cdr3_nt: TGTGCCAGCAGCCTCGGCCAGGTCAGCACTGAAGCTTTCTTT; cdr3_aa: CASSLGQVSTEAFF
j_call: TRBJ2-3; d_call: NA; clone_size: few; v_call: TRBV6-1; cdr3_nt: TGTGCCAGCACCCCCCCACCCCGAGGCGGGATCACAGATACGCAGTATTTT; cdr3_aa: CASTPPPRGGITDTQYF
j_call: TRBJ2-5; d_call: NA; clone_size: many; v_call: TRBV29-1; cdr3_nt: TGCAGCGTTTTATCGGATTATGTAGGAGAGACCCAGTACTTC; cdr3_aa: CSVLSDYVGETQYF
j_call: TRBJ2-1; d_call: TRBD2; clone_size: many; v_call: TRBV2; cdr3_nt: TGTGCCAGCAGTGAAGGCCTAGCGGGAGGATCCAATGAGCAGTTCTTC; cdr3_aa: CASSEGLAGGSNEQFF
j_call: TRBJ1-6; d_call: NA; clone_size: many; v_call: TRBV2; cdr3_nt: TGTGCCAGCAACCCCGGGGAAAGTTCACCCCTCCACTTT; cdr3_aa: CASNPGESSPLHF
j_call: TRBJ1-5; d_call: NA; clone_size: many; v_call: TRBV10-3; cdr3_nt: TGTGCCATCAGTGAGGGAGGGCTGGGGCGGCCCCAGCATTTT; cdr3_aa: CAISEGGLGRPQHF
j_call: TRBJ1-5; d_call: TRBD1; clone_size: many; v_call: TRBV19; cdr3_nt: TGTGCCAGTAGCTGGCTTAGGACAGGTCTTAGCAATCAGCCCCAGCATTTT; cdr3_aa: CASSWLRTGLSNQPQHF
j_call: TRBJ2-7; d_call: NA; clone_size: many; v_call: TRBV13; cdr3_nt: TGTGCCAGCAGCTCCTCCTACGAGCAGTACTTC; cdr3_aa: CASSSSYEQYF
j_call: TRBJ1-1; d_call: NA; clone_size: many; v_call: TRBV10-3; cdr3_nt: TGTGCCATCAGTGAGAGTGCGGGGATGAACACTGAAGCTTTCTTT; cdr3_aa: CAISESAGMNTEAFF
j_call: TRBJ2-1; d_call: NA; clone_size: NA; v_call: TRBV15; cdr3_nt: TGTGCCACCAGCAGAGATAGGGGGGCCGCCAATGAGCAGTTCTTC; cdr3_aa: CATSRDRGAANEQFF
j_call: TRBJ2-1; d_call: NA; clone_size: many; v_call: TRBV20-1; cdr3_nt: TGCAGTGCCGCCTCGAGGCGAACGGGCAATGAGCAGTTCTTC; cdr3_aa: CSAASRRTGNEQFF
j_call: TRBJ1-2; d_call: NA; clone_size: many; v_call: TRBV14; cdr3_nt: TGTGCCAGCAGCCAAGCTCCCGGGGGCTATGGCTACACCTTC; cdr3_aa: CASSQAPGGYGYTF
j_call: TRBJ1-4; d_call: TRBD1; clone_size: many; v_call: TRBV12-3/TRBV12-4; cdr3_nt: TGTGCCAGCAGTTTACGAGTGGGACAGGGGGCTGAAAAACTGTTTTTT; cdr3_aa: CASSLRVGQGAEKLFF
j_call: TRBJ1-5; d_call: NA; clone_size: many; v_call: TRBV6-5; cdr3_nt: TGTGCCAGATTTATAGATCAGCCCCAGCATTTT; cdr3_aa: CARFIDQPQHF
j_call: TRBJ1-6; d_call: NA; clone_size: few; v_call: TRBV3-1; cdr3_nt: TGTGCCAGCAGCCTATATCCTTCGAGTTCACCCCTCCACTTT; cdr3_aa: CASSLYPSSSPLHF
j_call: TRBJ2-7; d_call: TRBD2; clone_size: many; v_call: TRBV28; cdr3_nt: TGTGCCGGCCAAGCGGGAGGGCCCGTCAGCGAGCAGTACTTC; cdr3_aa: CAGQAGGPVSEQYF
j_call: TRBJ2-3; d_call: TRBD2; clone_size: many; v_call: TRBV5-1; cdr3_nt: TGCGCCAGCAGCGGCGCGACTAGCGGGGGCACAGATACGCAGTATTTT; cdr3_aa: CASSGATSGGTDTQYF
j_call: TRBJ2-1; d_call: NA; clone_size: many; v_call: TRBV7-7; cdr3_nt: TGTGCCAGCAGCTTAGCGGGGGGCAGGCATGAGCAGTTCTTC; cdr3_aa: CASSLAGGRHEQFF
j_call: TRBJ2-1; d_call: NA; clone_size: few; v_call: TRBV27; cdr3_nt: TGTGCCAGCAGGGTTAGCGGCCTCTCCTACAATGAGCAGTTCTTC; cdr3_aa: CASRVSGLSYNEQFF
j_call: TRBJ2-2; d_call: NA; clone_size: many; v_call: TRBV5-6; cdr3_nt: TGTGCCAGCAGGTCAGCCGGGACGGCCAACACCGGGGAGCTGTTTTTT; cdr3_aa: CASRSAGTANTGELFF
j_call: TRBJ1-5; d_call: NA; clone_size: few; v_call: TRBV5-1; cdr3_nt: TGCGCCAGTTTGCCCTCCGGTGGGTATAGCAATCAGCCCCAGCATTTT; cdr3_aa: CASLPSGGYSNQPQHF
j_call: TRBJ2-7; d_call: NA; clone_size: many; v_call: TRBV28; cdr3_nt: TGTGCCAGCAGTCGCGCTTCTTTTGGGTCCTACGAGCAGTACTTC; cdr3_aa: CASSRASFGSYEQYF
j_call: TRBJ1-1; d_call: NA; clone_size: few; v_call: TRBV19; cdr3_nt: TGTGCCAGCGGAGTTTCGGAAAACACTGAAGCTTTCTTT; cdr3_aa: CASGVSENTEAFF
j_call: TRBJ1-6; d_call: NA; clone_size: many; v_call: TRBV5-6; cdr3_nt: TGTGCCAGCAGCTTGTACGCAGGACGACCCCTCCACTTT; cdr3_aa: CASSLYAGRPLHF
j_call: TRBJ2-2; d_call: NA; clone_size: many; v_call: TRBV27; cdr3_nt: TGTGCCGCCGGCCGTTACACCGGGGAGCTGTTTTTT; cdr3_aa: CAAGRYTGELFF
j_call: TRBJ2-2; d_call: NA; clone_size: few; v_call: TRBV9; cdr3_nt: TGTGCCAGCAGCGCGGGACTGCTCCCCGGGGAGCTGTTTTTT; cdr3_aa: CASSAGLLPGELFF
j_call: TRBJ2-7; d_call: TRBD1; clone_size: many; v_call: TRBV10-3; cdr3_nt: TGTGCCACGACCGGCCTTGGAACAGGGGCCGAGCAGTACTTC; cdr3_aa: CATTGLGTGAEQYF
j_call: TRBJ2-5; d_call: NA; clone_size: NA; v_call: TRBV10-2; cdr3_nt: TGCGCCAGCAGAGAACTAGGGCTCCAAGAGACCCAGTACTTC; cdr3_aa: CASRELGLQETQYF
j_call: TRBJ2-1; d_call: TRBD2; clone_size: many; v_call: TRBV6-2/TRBV6-3; cdr3_nt: TGTGCCAGCAGTGGAAGTAGCGGGAGGAAAATTATCTCCTACAATGAGCAGTTCTTC; cdr3_aa: CASSGSSGRKIISYNEQFF
j_call: TRBJ2-3; d_call: TRBD1; clone_size: many; v_call: TRBV20-1; cdr3_nt: TGCAGTGTATGGACAGGCCATGGGTCAGATACGCAGTATTTT; cdr3_aa: CSVWTGHGSDTQYF
j_call: TRBJ2-2; d_call: TRBD2; clone_size: many; v_call: TRBV12-3/TRBV12-4; cdr3_nt: TGTGCCAGCAGTTTTTCCGGGAGGGGTACCGGGGAGCTGTTTTTT; cdr3_aa: CASSFSGRGTGELFF
j_call: TRBJ2-1; d_call: NA; clone_size: many; v_call: TRBV3-1; cdr3_nt: TGTGCCAGCAGCCCAGGGTACCCCTACAATGAGCAGTTCTTC; cdr3_aa: CASSPGYPYNEQFF
j_call: TRBJ2-7; d_call: TRBD1; clone_size: many; v_call: TRBV27; cdr3_nt: TGTGCCAGCAGAAGACAGGGGGCTAACTCCTACGAGCAGTACTTC; cdr3_aa: CASRRQGANSYEQYF
j_call: TRBJ1-5; d_call: NA; clone_size: many; v_call: TRBV2; cdr3_nt: TGTGCCAGCAGGGATGATGGGGGCAGATATAGCAATCAGCCCCAGCATTTT; cdr3_aa: CASRDDGGRYSNQPQHF
j_call: TRBJ1-4; d_call: NA; clone_size: NA; v_call: TRBV5-1; cdr3_nt: TGCGCCAGCAGCCACAGCGGGGGCGACGAAAAACTGTTTTTT; cdr3_aa: CASSHSGGDEKLFF
j_call: TRBJ1-1; d_call: NA; clone_size: many; v_call: TRBV20-1; cdr3_nt: TGCAGTGCCAACGGACACACGAACACTGAAGCTTTCTTT; cdr3_aa: CSANGHTNTEAFF
j_call: TRBJ1-4; d_call: NA; clone_size: many; v_call: TRBV29-1; cdr3_nt: TGCAGCGGCATGGGACTTAATGAAAAACTGTTTTTT; cdr3_aa: CSGMGLNEKLFF
j_call: TRBJ1-4; d_call: TRBD1; clone_size: many; v_call: TRBV7-9; cdr3_nt: TGTGCCAGCCGCAAGGCAGGGGGCGGCACAACTAATGAAAAACTGTTTTTT; cdr3_aa: CASRKAGGGTTNEKLFF
j_call: TRBJ2-7; d_call: NA; clone_size: many; v_call: TRBV2; cdr3_nt: TGTGCCAGCAGTGAAAGGGCCATAGCCTACGAGCAGTACTTC; cdr3_aa: CASSERAIAYEQYF
j_call: TRBJ2-3; d_call: TRBD1; clone_size: few; v_call: TRBV28; cdr3_nt: TGTGCCAGCAGTACGGGACAGGGCACAGATACGCAGTATTTT; cdr3_aa: CASSTGQGTDTQYF
j_call: TRBJ2-3; d_call: TRBD1; clone_size: NA; v_call: TRBV5-1; cdr3_nt: TGCGCCAGCACCTTTCGGGGACAGGGGATATCAGATACGCAGTATTTT; cdr3_aa: CASTFRGQGISDTQYF
j_call: TRBJ2-5; d_call: TRBD1; clone_size: few; v_call: TRBV28; cdr3_nt: TGTGCCAGCAGTCAGCGGACAGGGGGCGAAGAGACCCAGTACTTC; cdr3_aa: CASSQRTGGEETQYF
j_call: TRBJ1-1; d_call: NA; clone_size: few; v_call: TRBV5-1; cdr3_nt: TGCGCCAGCAGCTTGGCCCCGGGGGTGCGGACTGAAGCTTTCTTT; cdr3_aa: CASSLAPGVRTEAFF
j_call: TRBJ2-5; d_call: TRBD1; clone_size: NA; v_call: TRBV12-5; cdr3_nt: TGTGCTAGTGGTTTGGGCTCCTTCAGGGGGCAAGAGACCCAGTACTTC; cdr3_aa: CASGLGSFRGQETQYF
j_call: TRBJ1-1; d_call: NA; clone_size: many; v_call: TRBV12-3/TRBV12-4; cdr3_nt: TGTGCCAGCGCTCCCTCCCCGAACACTGAAGCTTTCTTT; cdr3_aa: CASAPSPNTEAFF
j_call: TRBJ2-1; d_call: TRBD1; clone_size: many; v_call: TRBV20-1; cdr3_nt: TGCAGTGCTAAAGGGGGCGTCCCGACCCATGAGCAGTTCTTC; cdr3_aa: CSAKGGVPTHEQFF
j_call: TRBJ1-6; d_call: TRBD1; clone_size: many; v_call: TRBV6-6; cdr3_nt: TGTGCCAGCAGCCCGGACAGGGTTTGGTCACCCCTCCACTTT; cdr3_aa: CASSPDRVWSPLHF
j_call: TRBJ2-5; d_call: TRBD1; clone_size: few; v_call: TRBV2; cdr3_nt: TGTGCCAGCACCGAGACAGGGGCAGGGCAAGAGACCCAGTACTTC; cdr3_aa: CASTETGAGQETQYF
j_call: TRBJ2-7; d_call: TRBD1; clone_size: many; v_call: TRBV7-9; cdr3_nt: TGTGCCAGCAGTGTCACTCGCGGGGACAGGGACCTCGAGCAGTACTTC; cdr3_aa: CASSVTRGDRDLEQYF
j_call: TRBJ2-7; d_call: NA; clone_size: NA; v_call: TRBV5-6; cdr3_nt: TGTGCCAGCAGCTTGCTAGCGCGGTACGAGCAGTACTTC; cdr3_aa: CASSLLARYEQYF
j_call: TRBJ2-7; d_call: NA; clone_size: many; v_call: TRBV6-2/TRBV6-3; cdr3_nt: TGTGCCAGCAGTCCCCAGATCATCTACGAGCAGTACTTC; cdr3_aa: CASSPQIIYEQYF
j_call: TRBJ2-5; d_call: NA; clone_size: few; v_call: TRBV10-1; cdr3_nt: TGCGCCAGCAGTGAGTCGAGTCGAAGGGAGACCCAGTACTTC; cdr3_aa: CASSESSRRETQYF